This T cell receptor beta chain was recovered during a study of blood T cell repertoires in COVID-19. Study-wide background: The United States, Italy and Spain provided the acute and convalescent COVID-19 samples.

V shed 4 bases, J shed 5 bases, and the junction held 11 bases outside the gene matches. The V gene's germline CDR1 is SGHNT and CDR2 YYREEE (reference sequence). This CDR3 has 15 residues. As originally analysed: Reference gene primer amplification in the assay estimated nucleated cell counts. Repertoires were generated with immunoSEQ multiplex PCR, while TCRdb's copy carries only in-frame clones and drops some. V and J calls plus clone size are reproduced from that table; the DNA served to infer D and trimming. The table lists roughly 200,000 clones, roughly 86% of them singletons, with 3% in the top ten.

This clonotype was obtained from a man aged 55 to 70 with acute or convalescent COVID-19. The sample consisted of peripheral blood. The chain recombines TRBV5-4 with TRBJ1-1; 7 positions match TRBD1. The DNA of the CDR3 is TGTGCCAGCAGCCCTCCCCGGACAGGAGGAACTGAAGCTTTCTTT. Translating gives CASSPPRTGGTEAFF.